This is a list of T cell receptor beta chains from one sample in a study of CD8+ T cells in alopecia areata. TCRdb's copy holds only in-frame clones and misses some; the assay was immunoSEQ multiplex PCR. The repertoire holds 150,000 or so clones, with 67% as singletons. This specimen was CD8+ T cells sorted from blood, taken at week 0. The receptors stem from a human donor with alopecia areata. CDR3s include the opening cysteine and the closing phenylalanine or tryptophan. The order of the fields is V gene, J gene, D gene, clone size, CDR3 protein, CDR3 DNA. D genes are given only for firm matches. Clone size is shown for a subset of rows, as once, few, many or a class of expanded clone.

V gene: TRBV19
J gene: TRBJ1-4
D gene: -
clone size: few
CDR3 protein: CASSLVSNEKLFF
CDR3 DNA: TGTGCCAGTAGCCTGGTCAGCAATGAAAAACTGTTTTTT

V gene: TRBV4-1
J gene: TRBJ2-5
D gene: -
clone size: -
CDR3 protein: CASSLRDGQETQYF
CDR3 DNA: TGCGCCAGCAGCCTACGGGACGGACAAGAGACCCAGTACTTC

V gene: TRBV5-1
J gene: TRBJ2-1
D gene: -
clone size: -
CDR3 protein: CASSSEGGYNEQFF
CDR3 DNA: TGCGCCAGCAGCTCGGAGGGCGGATACAATGAGCAGTTCTTC

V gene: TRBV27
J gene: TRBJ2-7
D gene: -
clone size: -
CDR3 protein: CASSLSVSNSFEQYF
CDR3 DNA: TGTGCCAGCAGTTTATCGGTTAGTAACAGCTTCGAGCAGTACTTC

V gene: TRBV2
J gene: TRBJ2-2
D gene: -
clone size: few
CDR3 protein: CASRGADSNTGELFF
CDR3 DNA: TGTGCCAGCAGGGGAGCGGATTCGAACACCGGGGAGCTGTTTTTT

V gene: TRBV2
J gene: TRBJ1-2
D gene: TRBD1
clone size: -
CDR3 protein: CASRTGFYGYTF
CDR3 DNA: TGTGCCAGCAGGACAGGGTTCTATGGCTACACCTTC

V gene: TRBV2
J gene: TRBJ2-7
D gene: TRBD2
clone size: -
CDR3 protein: CASGEGTYEQYF
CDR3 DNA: TGTGCCAGCGGGGAGGGGACCTACGAGCAGTACTTC

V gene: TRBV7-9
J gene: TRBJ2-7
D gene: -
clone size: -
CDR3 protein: CASSSTRSSYEQYF
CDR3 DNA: TGTGCCAGCAGTTCGACTAGAAGCTCCTACGAGCAGTACTTC

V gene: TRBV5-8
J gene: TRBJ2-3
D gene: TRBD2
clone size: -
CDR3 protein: CASTRGLAGVNTDTQYF
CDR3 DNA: TGTGCCAGCACCAGGGGACTAGCGGGGGTTAACACAGATACGCAGTATTTT

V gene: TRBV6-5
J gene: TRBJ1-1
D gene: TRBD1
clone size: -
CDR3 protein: CASRTLGQELRAFF
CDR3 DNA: TGTGCCAGCAGGACGCTCGGACAGGAACTTAGGGCTTTCTTT

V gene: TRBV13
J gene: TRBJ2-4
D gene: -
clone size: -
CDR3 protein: CASSSGGNIQYF
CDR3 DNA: TGTGCCAGCAGCTCCGGCGGGAACATTCAGTACTTC

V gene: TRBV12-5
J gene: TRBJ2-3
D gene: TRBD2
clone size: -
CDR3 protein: CASARGGLTDTQYF
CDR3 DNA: TGTGCTAGTGCCCGCGGGGGGCTGACGGATACGCAGTATTTT

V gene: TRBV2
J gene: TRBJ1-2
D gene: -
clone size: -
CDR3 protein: CASIADSNYGYTF
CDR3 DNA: TGTGCCAGCATCGCAGACAGTAACTATGGCTACACCTTC

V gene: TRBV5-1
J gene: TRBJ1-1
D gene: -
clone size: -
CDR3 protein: CASSSPVDIQNTEAFF
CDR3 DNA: TGCGCCAGCAGCTCCCCGGTGGACATACAGAACACTGAAGCTTTCTTT

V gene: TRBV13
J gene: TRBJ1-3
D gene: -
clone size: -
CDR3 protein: CASSSTDSGNTIYF
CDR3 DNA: TGTGCCAGCAGCTCGACAGATTCTGGAAACACCATATATTTT